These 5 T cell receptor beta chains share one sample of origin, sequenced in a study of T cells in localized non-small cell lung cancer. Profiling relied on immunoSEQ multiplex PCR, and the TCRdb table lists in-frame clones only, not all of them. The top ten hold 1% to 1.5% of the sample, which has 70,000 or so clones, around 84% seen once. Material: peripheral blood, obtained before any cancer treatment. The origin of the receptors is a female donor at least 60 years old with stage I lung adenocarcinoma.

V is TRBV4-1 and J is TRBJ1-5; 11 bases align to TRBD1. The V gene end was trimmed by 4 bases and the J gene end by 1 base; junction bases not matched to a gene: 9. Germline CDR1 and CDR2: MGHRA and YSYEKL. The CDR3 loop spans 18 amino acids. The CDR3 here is CASSRTDRGQRSNQPQHF. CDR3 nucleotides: TGCGCCAGCAGCCGCACGGACAGGGGGCAACGGAGCAATCAGCCCCAGCATTTT.

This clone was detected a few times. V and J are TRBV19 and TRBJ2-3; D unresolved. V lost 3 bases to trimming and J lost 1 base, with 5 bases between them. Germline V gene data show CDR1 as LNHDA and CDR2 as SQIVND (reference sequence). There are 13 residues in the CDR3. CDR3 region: CASSMSGTDTQYF. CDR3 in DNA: TGTGCCAGTAGTATGTCTGGCACAGATACGCAGTATTTT.

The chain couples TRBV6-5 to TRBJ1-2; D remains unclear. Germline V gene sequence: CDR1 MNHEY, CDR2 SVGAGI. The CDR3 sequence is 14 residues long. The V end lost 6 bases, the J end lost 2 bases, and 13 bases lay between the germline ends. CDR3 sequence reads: CASSRPLENYGYTF. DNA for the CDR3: TGTGCCAGCAGCCGCCCGTTGGAGAACTATGGCTACACCTTC.

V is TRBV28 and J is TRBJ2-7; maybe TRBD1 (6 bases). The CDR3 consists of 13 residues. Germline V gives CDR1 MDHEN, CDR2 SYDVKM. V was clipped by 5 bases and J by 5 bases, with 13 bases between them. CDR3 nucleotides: TGTGCCAGCAGTGTGAGACAGGTACACGAGCAGTACTTC. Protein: CASSVRQVHEQYF.

The CDR3 here is CASRTRNKVNEKLFF. CDR3 bases: TGTGCCAGCAGGACAAGAAACAAGGTTAATGAAAAACTGTTTTTT. The rearrangement joins TRBV27 to TRBJ1-4; D is unclear. Per germline, CDR1 MNHEY and CDR2 SMNVEV (reference sequence). The V end was cut by 6 bases, the J end by 4 bases, with 15 bases between. The CDR3 spans 15 residues.